The 4 T cell receptor beta chains below were found in one sample sequenced in a study of blood T cell repertoires in COVID-19. Profiling relied on immunoSEQ multiplex PCR, and the TCRdb table lists in-frame clones only, not all of them. Of 120,000 to 150,000 clones listed, about 90% are singletons. The sample taken for sequencing was peripheral blood. These receptor sequences come from a man aged 50-59 years who had recovered from COVID-19.

The rearrangement joins TRBV2 to TRBJ2-7, with 8 nucleotides matching TRBD1. Germline V gene sequence: CDR1 SNHLY, CDR2 FYNNEI. The trim removed 5 bases at V and 6 bases at J, leaving 6 bases unmatched. The CDR3 covers 13 residues. The CDR3 nucleotides are TGTGCCAGCAGTAGGACAGGGTTAGCCGAGCAGTACTTC. Protein product: CASSRTGLAEQYF.

V and J are TRBV6-2 or TRBV6-3 and TRBJ1-5; 9 bases fit TRBD1. J gave up 7 bases and V 2 bases, and 9 bases lay outside the gene matches. CDR3 length: 16 amino acids. Germline loops: CDR1 MNHEY, CDR2 SVGEGT. The CDR3 loop reads CASSYTPGQGLQPQHF. The CDR3 nucleotides are TGTGCCAGCAGTTACACCCCGGGACAGGGTCTCCAGCCCCAGCATTTT.

The chain combines TRBV5-1 with TRBJ2-5; 9 bases align to TRBD2. Per the germline V gene, CDR1 is SGHRS and CDR2 is YFSETQ. CDR3 length: 17 amino acids. V lost 2 bases and J lost 0; bases outside the gene matches: 8. The CDR3 loop reads CASSFSPSGDYQETQYF. In nucleotides, the CDR3 is TGCGCCAGCAGCTTTTCTCCTAGCGGGGATTACCAAGAGACCCAGTACTTC.

V gene TRBV19 combines with J gene TRBJ2-1, with TRBD1 matching over 9 bases. Looked up from germline, CDR1 is LNHDA and CDR2 is SQIVND (reference sequence). V gave up 6 bases and J gave up 6 bases; unmatched junction bases: 6. This CDR3 has 14 residues. In nucleotides, the CDR3 is TGTGCCAGTAGGGGACAGGGAGGCTTCAATGAGCAGTTCTTC. Its protein product is CASRGQGGFNEQFF.